This T cell receptor beta chain was observed in a study of beta chain features in type 1 diabetes. The study reverse transcribed the entire isolated RNA, so it sequenced expressed TCRB transcripts. Assay used: immunoSEQ multiplex PCR; TCRdb lists only in-frame clones, some missing. The data contain under 200,000 clones, over 7.5% of them seen just once; the ten biggest clones take up nearly 0.65%. Losses at the gene ends were 5 bases for V and 5 bases for J; bases not matched to a gene: 13. Looked up from germline, CDR1 is MDHEN and CDR2 is SYDVKM. The CDR3 length is 17 residues. The sequenced material came from central memory CD4+ T cells from blood. This TCR came from a man aged 18 to 35 in good health. The V and J genes are TRBV28 and TRBJ1-5; TRBD1 matches 9 bases. The CDR3 nucleotides read TGTGCCAGCAGTCCAGTAGACAGGGGGGAAGCGGATCAGCCCCAGCATTTT. Protein sequence: CASSPVDRGEADQPQHF. The full variable domain, with the rest looked up from reference TRBV28 and TRBJ1-5, is DVKVTQSSRYLVKRTGEKVFLECVQDMDHENMFWYRQDPGLGLRLIYFSYDVKMKEKGDIPEGYSVSREKKERFSLILESASTNQTSMYLCASSPVDRGEADQPQHFGDGTRLSIL.